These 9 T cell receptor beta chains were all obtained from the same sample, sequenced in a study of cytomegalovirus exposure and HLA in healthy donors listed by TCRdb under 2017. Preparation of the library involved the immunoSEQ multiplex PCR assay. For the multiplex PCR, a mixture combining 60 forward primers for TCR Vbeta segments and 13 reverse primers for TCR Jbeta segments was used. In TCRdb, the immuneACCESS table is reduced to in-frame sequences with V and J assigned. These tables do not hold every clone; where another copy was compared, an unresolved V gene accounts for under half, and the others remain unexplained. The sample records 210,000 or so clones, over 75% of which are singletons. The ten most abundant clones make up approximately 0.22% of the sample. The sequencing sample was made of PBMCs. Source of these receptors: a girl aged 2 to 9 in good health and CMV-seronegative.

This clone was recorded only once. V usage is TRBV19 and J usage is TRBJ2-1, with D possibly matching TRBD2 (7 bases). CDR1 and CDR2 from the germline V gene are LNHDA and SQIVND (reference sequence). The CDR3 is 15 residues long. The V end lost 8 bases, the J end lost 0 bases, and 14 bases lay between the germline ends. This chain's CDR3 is CASSRGGSSYNEQFF. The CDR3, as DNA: TGTGCCAGTTCTAGGGGGGGTAGCTCCTACAATGAGCAGTTCTTC.

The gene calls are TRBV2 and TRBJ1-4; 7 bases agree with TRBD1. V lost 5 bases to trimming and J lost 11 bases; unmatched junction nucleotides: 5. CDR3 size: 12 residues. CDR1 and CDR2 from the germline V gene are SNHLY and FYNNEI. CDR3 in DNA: TGTGCCAGCAGTCCGCTCAGGGGGAAACTGTTTTTT. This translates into CASSPLRGKLFF.

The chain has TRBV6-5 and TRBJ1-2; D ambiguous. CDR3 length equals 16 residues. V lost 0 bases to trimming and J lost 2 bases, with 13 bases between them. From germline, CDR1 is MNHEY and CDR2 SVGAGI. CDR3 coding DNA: TGTGCCAGCAGTTACTCGCAGGATCCCCTGAACTATGGCTACACCTTC. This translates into CASSYSQDPLNYGYTF.

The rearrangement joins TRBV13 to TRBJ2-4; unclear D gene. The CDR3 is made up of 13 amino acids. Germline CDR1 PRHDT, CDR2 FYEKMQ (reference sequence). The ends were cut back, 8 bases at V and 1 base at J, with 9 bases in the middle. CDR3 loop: CASQDGAKNIQYF. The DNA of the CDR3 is TGTGCCAGCCAAGACGGGGCCAAAAACATTCAGTACTTC.

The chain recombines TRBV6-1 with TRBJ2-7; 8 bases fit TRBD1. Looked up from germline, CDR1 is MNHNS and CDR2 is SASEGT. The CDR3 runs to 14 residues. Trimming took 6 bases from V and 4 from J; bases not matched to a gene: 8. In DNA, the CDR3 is TGTGCCAGCAGACTTACAGGGGGGAAATACGAGCAGTACTTC. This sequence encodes CASRLTGGKYEQYF.

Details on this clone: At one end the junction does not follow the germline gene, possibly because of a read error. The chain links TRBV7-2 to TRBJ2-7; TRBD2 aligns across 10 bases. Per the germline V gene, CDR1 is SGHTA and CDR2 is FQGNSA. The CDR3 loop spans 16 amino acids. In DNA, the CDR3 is TGTGCCAGCAGCCTAGCGGGGGCCTCCCCCCGCTACGAGCAGTACTTC. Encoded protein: CASSLAGASPRYEQYF.

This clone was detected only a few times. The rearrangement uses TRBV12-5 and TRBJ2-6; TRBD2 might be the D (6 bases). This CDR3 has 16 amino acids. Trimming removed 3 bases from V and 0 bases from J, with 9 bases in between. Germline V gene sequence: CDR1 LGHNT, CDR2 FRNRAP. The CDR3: CASGLGRTSGANVLTF. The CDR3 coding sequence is TGTGCTAGTGGTTTAGGGAGGACCTCTGGGGCCAACGTCCTGACTTTC. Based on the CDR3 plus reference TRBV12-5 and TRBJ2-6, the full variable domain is DARVTQTPRHKVTEMGQEVTMRCQPILGHNTVFWYRQTMMQGLELLAYFRNRAPLDDSGMPKDRFSAEMPDATLATLKIQPSEPRDSAVYFCASGLGRTSGANVLTFGAGSRLTVL.

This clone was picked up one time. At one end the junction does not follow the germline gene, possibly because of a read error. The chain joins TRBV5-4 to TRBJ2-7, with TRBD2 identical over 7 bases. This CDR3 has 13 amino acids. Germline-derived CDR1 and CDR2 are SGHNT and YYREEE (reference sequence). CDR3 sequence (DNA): TGTGCCAGCAGCTTGGCGGGAAGCGGGACGTACTTCTTC. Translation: CASSLAGSGTYFF.

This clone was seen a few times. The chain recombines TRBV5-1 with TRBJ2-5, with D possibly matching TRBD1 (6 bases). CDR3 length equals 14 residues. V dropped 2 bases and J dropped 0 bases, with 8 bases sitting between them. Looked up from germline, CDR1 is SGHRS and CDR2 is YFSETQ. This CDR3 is CASSLTGNQETQYF. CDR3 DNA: TGCGCCAGCAGCTTAACAGGGAACCAAGAGACCCAGTACTTC.